This paragraph covers one T cell receptor beta chain sequence. Its antigen is not identified. Assay: immunoSEQ multiplex PCR; the TCRdb copy retains only in-frame clones and omits some. The sample lists roughly 100,000 clones, over 90% occurring once. The sample is drawn from a study of T cell responses to AZD1222 COVID-19 vaccine. General study findings and limits: Only a handful of AZD1222 recipients were seropositive at baseline.

The CDR3 consists of 16 residues. With 6 bases removed from V and 8 bases from J, the gap between germline ends came to 25 bases. Germline V gene data show CDR1 as ENHRY and CDR2 as SYGVKD. Specimen: peripheral blood, collected on day 0 of AZD1222 vaccination. This sequence was found in an adult in good health. This chain uses TRBV10-3 with TRBJ1-2; D not certain. The CDR3 loop is CAIRAAFSGDQSGYTF. DNA for the CDR3: TGTGCCATCAGGGCTGCATTTAGCGGAGATCAGTCCGGCTACACCTTC.